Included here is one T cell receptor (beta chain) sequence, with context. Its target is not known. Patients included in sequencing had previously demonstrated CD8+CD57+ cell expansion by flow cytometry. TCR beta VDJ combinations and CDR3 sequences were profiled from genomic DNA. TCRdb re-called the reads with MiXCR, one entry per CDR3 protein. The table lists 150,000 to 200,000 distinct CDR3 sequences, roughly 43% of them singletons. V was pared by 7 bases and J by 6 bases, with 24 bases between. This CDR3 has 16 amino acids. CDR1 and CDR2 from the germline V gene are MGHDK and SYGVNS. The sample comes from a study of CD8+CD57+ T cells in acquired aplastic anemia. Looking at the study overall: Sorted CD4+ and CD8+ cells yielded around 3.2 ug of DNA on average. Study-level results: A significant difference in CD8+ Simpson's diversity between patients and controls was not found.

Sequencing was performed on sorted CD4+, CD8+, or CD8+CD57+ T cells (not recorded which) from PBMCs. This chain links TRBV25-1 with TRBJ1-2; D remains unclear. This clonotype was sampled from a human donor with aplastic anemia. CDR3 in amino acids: CASILRQREIRDGYTF. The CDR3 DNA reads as TGTGCCAGCATCCTGAGGCAACGGGAAATTCGGGATGGCTACACCTTC.